The 13 T cell receptor beta chains below all came from one sample that was sequenced in a study of identical twins. TCRdb fed the 5' RACE reads into MiXCR, producing one record per CDR3 protein. The repertoire consists of hundreds of thousands of distinct CDR3 sequences, with 7.5% occurring once and the leading ten covering roughly 2%. This sample also appeared in a second study, on yellow fever vaccine responses in identical twins.

The sample was memory (CD45RO+) T cells sorted from blood. These receptor sequences come from a woman younger than 35 in good health.

This clonotype showed up just a few times. The V call is TRBV5-1, the J call TRBJ2-1, with D tentatively TRBD1 (6 bases). Deletions cut 0 bases from V and 1 base from J, with 17 bases between. This CDR3 has 18 amino acids. Germline CDR1 reads SGHRS; CDR2 reads YFSETQ. CDR3 bases: TGCGCCAGCAGCTTGGGGGGGATTGGGGGCCGGTCCTACAATGAGCAGTTCTTC. Its translation is CASSLGGIGGRSYNEQFF.

This clonotype was detected many times. This chain joins TRBV12-3 or TRBV12-4 and TRBJ2-1; 14 nucleotides line up with TRBD2. This CDR3 is built from 16 residues. V lost 7 bases to trimming and J lost 5 bases; unmatched junction nucleotides: 7. CDR3 DNA: TGTGCCAGCAACCTAGGGACTAGCGGGAGCCACAATGAGCAGTTCTTC. This codes for CASNLGTSGSHNEQFF.

The V and J genes are TRBV10-3 and TRBJ2-5, with D tentatively TRBD1 or TRBD2 (6 bases each). This CDR3 comprises 14 residues. The germline V gene has CDR1 ENHRY and CDR2 SYGVKD. Trimming cost V 10 bases and J 2 bases, with 17 bases left between them. The CDR3: CASKTRGEQETQYF. As DNA, the CDR3 is TGTGCCAGCAAGACTAGGGGGGAACAAGAGACCCAGTACTTC.

In its sample, this clonotype was seen many times. The rearrangement uses TRBV27 and TRBJ2-5, with 10 nucleotides matching TRBD1. Trimming cost V 4 bases and J 5 bases; bases outside gene matches: 7. Germline lookup yields CDR1 MNHEY and CDR2 SMNVEV (reference sequence). The CDR3 contains 15 residues. CDR3 amino acids: CASSSGTGVGETQYF. The DNA for the CDR3 is TGTGCCAGCAGTTCCGGGACAGGGGTAGGGGAGACCCAGTACTTC.

J is TRBJ1-1 and V is TRBV5-1; 8 bases are shared with TRBD1. With V trimmed by 2 bases and J by 0 bases, 9 bases remained unmatched. The CDR3 is 17 residues long. The germline CDR1 and CDR2 sequences are SGHRS and YFSETQ. The CDR3 reads CASSLRQGTLMNTEAFF. The CDR3 DNA reads as TGCGCCAGCAGCTTACGACAGGGGACCCTAATGAACACTGAAGCTTTCTTT.

This clonotype was seen repeatedly, ten times or more. The gene calls are TRBV10-3 and TRBJ2-3; D is unresolved. CDR3 length: 11 residues. Germline CDR1 ENHRY, CDR2 SYGVKD. V shed 11 bases and J shed 2 bases, with 8 bases lying between them. The DNA of the CDR3 is TGTGCCGTCGACTCCACAGATACGCAGTATTTT. Translated, it gives CAVDSTDTQYF.

This clonotype was found once. This chain joins TRBV28 and TRBJ2-5, with a possible D match to TRBD2 (7 bases). From germline, CDR1 is MDHEN and CDR2 SYDVKM. The CDR3 runs 17 residues. The ends were cut back, 1 base at V and 1 base at J, with 16 bases in the middle. The CDR3 reads CASSLLGGASFQETQYF. CDR3 sequence (DNA): TGTGCCAGCAGTTTATTGGGGGGGGCCAGTTTCCAAGAGACCCAGTACTTC.

The chain uses TRBV18 and TRBJ1-6; D gene uncertain. This CDR3 region has 15 residues. Trimming stripped 1 base from V and 7 bases from J, with 11 bases between. Germline V gene data show CDR1 as KGHSH and CDR2 as LQKENI. CDR3 sequence reads: CASSPQAVGNSPLHF. In nucleotides, the CDR3 is TGTGCCAGCTCACCACAGGCGGTTGGGAATTCACCCCTCCACTTT.

This clonotype was seen only a few times. The chain employs TRBV6-2 or TRBV6-3 and TRBJ1-1; D gene ambiguous. CDR1 is MNHEY and CDR2 is SVGEGT in the germline V gene. The CDR3 is 13 residues long. V lost 0 bases and J lost 5, with 7 bases in between. The CDR3 coding sequence is TGTGCCAGCAGTTACTCGTTCGGTACTGAAGCTTTCTTT. Translated: CASSYSFGTEAFF.

The J gene is TRBJ1-1, the V gene TRBV2, with 9 nucleotides matching TRBD1. J lost 0 bases, V lost 6 bases, and 2 bases had no gene match. Looked up from germline, CDR1 is SNHLY and CDR2 is FYNNEI. This CDR3 comprises 14 residues. The CDR3 loop reads CASRRTGVNTEAFF. In DNA form, the CDR3 reads TGTGCCAGCAGACGGACAGGGGTGAACACTGAAGCTTTCTTT.

V gene TRBV7-2 combines with J gene TRBJ2-5; 9 nucleotides line up with TRBD2. V lost 2 bases and J lost 7; bases outside the gene matches: 11. CDR3 length equals 16 residues. Germline V gene lookup returns CDR1 SGHTA and CDR2 FQGNSA. The CDR3 bases are TGTGCCAGCAGCTTATTTTTGCGGGAGGGCCTCTCGACCCAGTACTTC. Its protein is CASSLFLREGLSTQYF. Combining the CDR3 with reference TRBV7-2 and TRBJ2-5 gives the whole variable domain GAGVSQSPSNKVTEKGKDVELRCDPISGHTALYWYRQSLGQGLEFLIYFQGNSAPDKSGLPSDRFSAERTGGSVSTLTIQRTQQEDSAVYLCASSLFLREGLSTQYFGPGTRLLVL.

This clonotype was counted ten times or more. The J gene is TRBJ2-3, the V gene TRBV11-2, with 8 nucleotides matching TRBD1. This CDR3 is built from 15 residues. Germline assignment: CDR1 SGHAT and CDR2 FQNNGV. With 5 bases clipped from V and 4 bases from J, the junction kept 8 bases outside the gene matches. The CDR3 DNA reads as TGTGCCAGCAGCCCAGTTACAGGGGGTGCAGATACGCAGTATTTT. Translating it yields CASSPVTGGADTQYF.

This clonotype was observed many times. The J gene is TRBJ2-7, the V gene TRBV29-1; tentative D call: TRBD1 (5 bases). This CDR3 spans 12 amino acids. CDR1 SQVTM and CDR2 ANQGSEA come from the germline V gene. Trimming left V 4 bases short and J 1 base short, with 8 bases between. The CDR3 region is CSVGGGSYEQYF. Written as DNA, the CDR3 is TGCAGCGTTGGGGGCGGTTCCTACGAGCAGTACTTC.